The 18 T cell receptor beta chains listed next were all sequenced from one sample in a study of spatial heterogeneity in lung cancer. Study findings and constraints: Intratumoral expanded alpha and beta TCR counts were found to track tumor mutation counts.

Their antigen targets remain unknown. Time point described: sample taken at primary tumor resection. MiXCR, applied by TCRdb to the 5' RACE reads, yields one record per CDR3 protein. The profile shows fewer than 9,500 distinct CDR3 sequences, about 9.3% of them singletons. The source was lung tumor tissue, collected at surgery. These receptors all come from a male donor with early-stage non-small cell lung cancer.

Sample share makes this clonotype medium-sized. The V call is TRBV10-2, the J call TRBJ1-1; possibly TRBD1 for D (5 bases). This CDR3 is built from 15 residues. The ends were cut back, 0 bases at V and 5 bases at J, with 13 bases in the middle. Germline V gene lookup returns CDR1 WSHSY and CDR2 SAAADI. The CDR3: CASSESTAPRTEAFF. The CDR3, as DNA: TGCGCCAGCAGTGAGTCGACAGCCCCGAGGACTGAAGCTTTCTTT.

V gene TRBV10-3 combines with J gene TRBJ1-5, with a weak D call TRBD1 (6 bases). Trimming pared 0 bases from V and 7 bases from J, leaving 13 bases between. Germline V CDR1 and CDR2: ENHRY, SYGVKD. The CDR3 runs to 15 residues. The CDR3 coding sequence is TGTGCCATCAGTGAGTCACAGGGAGCGGGGCAGCCCCAGCATTTT. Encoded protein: CAISESQGAGQPQHF.

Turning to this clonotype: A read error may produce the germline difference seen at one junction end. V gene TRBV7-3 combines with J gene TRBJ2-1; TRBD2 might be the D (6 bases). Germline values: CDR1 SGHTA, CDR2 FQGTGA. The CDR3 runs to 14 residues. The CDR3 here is CASSLISSGLGQIF. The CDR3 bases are TGTGCCAGCAGCTTAATTTCTTCGGGACTCGGGCAAATCTTC.

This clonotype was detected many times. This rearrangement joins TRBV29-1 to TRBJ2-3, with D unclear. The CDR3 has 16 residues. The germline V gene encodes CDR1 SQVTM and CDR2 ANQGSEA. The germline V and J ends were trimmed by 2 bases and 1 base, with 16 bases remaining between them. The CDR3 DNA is TGCAGCGTTGAATCCGCTCTATTTCAGGGCACAGATACGCAGTATTTT. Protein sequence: CSVESALFQGTDTQYF.

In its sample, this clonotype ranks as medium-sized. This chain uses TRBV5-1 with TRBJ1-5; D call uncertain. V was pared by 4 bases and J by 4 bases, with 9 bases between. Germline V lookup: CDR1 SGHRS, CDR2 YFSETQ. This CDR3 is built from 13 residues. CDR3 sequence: CASSPEGNQPQHF. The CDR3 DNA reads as TGCGCCAGCAGCCCCGAGGGTAATCAGCCCCAGCATTTT. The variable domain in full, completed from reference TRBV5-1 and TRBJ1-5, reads KAGVTQTPRYLIKTRGQQVTLSCSPISGHRSVSWYQQTPGQGLQFLFEYFSETQRNKGNFPGRFSGRQFSNSRSEMNVSTLELGDSALYLCASSPEGNQPQHFGDGTRLSIL.

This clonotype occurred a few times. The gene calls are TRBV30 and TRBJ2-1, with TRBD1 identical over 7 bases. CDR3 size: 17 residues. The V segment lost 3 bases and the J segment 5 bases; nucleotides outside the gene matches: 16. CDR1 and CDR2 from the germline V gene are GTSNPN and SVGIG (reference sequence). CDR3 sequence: CAWSRGSRGQKNNEQFF. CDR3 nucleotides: TGTGCCTGGAGCCGAGGGTCGAGGGGACAGAAAAACAATGAGCAGTTCTTC.

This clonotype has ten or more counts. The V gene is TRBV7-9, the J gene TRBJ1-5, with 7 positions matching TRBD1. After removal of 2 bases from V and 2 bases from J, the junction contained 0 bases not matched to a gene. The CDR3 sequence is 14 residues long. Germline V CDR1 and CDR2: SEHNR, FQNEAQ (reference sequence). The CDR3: CASSLTGGNQPQHF. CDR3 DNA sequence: TGTGCCAGCAGCTTAACAGGGGGCAATCAGCCCCAGCATTTT.

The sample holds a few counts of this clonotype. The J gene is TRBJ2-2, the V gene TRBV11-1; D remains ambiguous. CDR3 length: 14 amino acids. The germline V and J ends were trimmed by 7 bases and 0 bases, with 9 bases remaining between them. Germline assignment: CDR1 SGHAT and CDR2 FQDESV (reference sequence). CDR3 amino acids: CASILGPNTGELFF. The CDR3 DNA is TGTGCCAGCATCCTGGGCCCGAACACCGGGGAGCTGTTTTTT.

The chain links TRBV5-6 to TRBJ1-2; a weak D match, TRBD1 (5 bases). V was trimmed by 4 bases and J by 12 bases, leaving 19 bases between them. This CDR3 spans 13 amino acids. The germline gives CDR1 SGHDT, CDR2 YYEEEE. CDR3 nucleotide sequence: TGTGCCAGCAGCCTCTTGGGGGACGAGTCCCACACCTTC. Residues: CASSLLGDESHTF.

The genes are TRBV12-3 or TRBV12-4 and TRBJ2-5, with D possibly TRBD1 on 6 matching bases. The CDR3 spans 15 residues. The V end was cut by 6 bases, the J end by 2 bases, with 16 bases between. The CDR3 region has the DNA TGTGCCAGCAGCCTCGCCACAGGGCGTCAAGAGACCCAGTACTTC. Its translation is CASSLATGRQETQYF.

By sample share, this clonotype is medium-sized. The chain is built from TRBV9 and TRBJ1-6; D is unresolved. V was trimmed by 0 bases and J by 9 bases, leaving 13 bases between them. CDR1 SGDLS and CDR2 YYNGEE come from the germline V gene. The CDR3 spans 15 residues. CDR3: CASSVGRAGGSPLHF. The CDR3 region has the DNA TGTGCCAGCAGCGTAGGGAGGGCCGGAGGTTCACCCCTCCACTTT.

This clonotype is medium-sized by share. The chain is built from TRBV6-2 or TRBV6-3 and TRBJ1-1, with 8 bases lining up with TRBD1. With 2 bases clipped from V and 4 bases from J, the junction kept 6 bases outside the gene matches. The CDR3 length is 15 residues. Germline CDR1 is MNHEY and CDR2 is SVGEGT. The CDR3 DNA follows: TGTGCCAGCAGTTACCAGGGACAGGTGGGCACTGAAGCTTTCTTT. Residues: CASSYQGQVGTEAFF.

CDR3 DNA: TGTGCCAGCAGCCGGGGGACCTCGAACTACAATGAGCAGTTCTTC. Amino acid sequence: CASSRGTSNYNEQFF. This chain joins TRBV7-2 and TRBJ2-1; D is perhaps TRBD2 (6 bases). The V gene's germline CDR1 is SGHTA and CDR2 FQGNSA. The V end was cut by 5 bases, the J end by 3 bases, with 14 bases between. The CDR3 loop spans 15 amino acids.

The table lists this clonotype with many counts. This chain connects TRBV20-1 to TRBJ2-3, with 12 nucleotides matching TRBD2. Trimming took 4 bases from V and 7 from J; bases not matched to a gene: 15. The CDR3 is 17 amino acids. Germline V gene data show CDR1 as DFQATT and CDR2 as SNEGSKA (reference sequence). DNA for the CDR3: TGCAGTGCTATATTCTCCGGGACTAGCGGGCACTCCAATACGCAGTATTTT. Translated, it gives CSAIFSGTSGHSNTQYF.

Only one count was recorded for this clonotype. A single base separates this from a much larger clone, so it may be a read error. The CDR3 DNA reads TGCGCCAGCAGCTTGGCCGAAGGGGTCAAGCAGTTCTTC. It is translated as CASSLAEGVKQFF. This chain links TRBV5-1 with TRBJ2-1; a weak D match, TRBD1 (5 bases). There are 13 residues in the CDR3. Germline V CDR1 and CDR2: SGHRS, YFSETQ. Between the trimmed V and J ends, which lost 0 bases and 11 bases, there was a span of 12 bases.

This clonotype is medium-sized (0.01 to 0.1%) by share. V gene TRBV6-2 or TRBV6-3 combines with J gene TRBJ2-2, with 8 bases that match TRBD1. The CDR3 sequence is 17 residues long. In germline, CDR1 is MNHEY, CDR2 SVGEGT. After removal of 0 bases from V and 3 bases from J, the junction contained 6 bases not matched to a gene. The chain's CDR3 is CASSYSQDRVYTGELFF. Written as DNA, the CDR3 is TGTGCCAGCAGTTACTCCCAGGACAGGGTGTACACCGGGGAGCTGTTTTTT.

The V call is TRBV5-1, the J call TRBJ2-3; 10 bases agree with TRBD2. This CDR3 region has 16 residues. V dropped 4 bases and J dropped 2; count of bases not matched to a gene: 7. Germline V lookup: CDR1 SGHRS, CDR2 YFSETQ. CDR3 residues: CASSQGTSATTDTQYF. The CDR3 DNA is TGCGCCAGCAGCCAGGGGACTAGCGCGACCACAGATACGCAGTATTTT.

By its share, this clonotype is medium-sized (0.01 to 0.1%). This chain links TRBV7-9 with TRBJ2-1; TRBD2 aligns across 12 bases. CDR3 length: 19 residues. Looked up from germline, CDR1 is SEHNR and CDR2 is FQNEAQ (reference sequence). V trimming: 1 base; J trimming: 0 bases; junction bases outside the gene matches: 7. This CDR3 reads CASSLGLAGASGSYNEQFF. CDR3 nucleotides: TGTGCCAGCAGCTTAGGACTAGCGGGGGCCTCCGGCTCCTACAATGAGCAGTTCTTC.